The rows below give T cell receptor beta chains drawn from one sample of a study of T cells in Graves' hyperthyroidism and ophthalmopathy. TCRdb ran MiXCR on the multiplex PCR reads and lists one entry per CDR3 protein. The sample has about 410,000 distinct CDR3 sequences, roughly 15% seen once; the top ten hold around a fifth. Input material: blood. The receptors derive from a woman aged 25-40 years with Graves' ophthalmopathy. Both conserved end residues are part of each CDR3. Each record gives: J gene, clone size, V gene, D gene, CDR3 DNA, CDR3 protein. D genes are given only for firm matches. The size field is filled for only some rows; it gives once, few, many or a size class.

TRBJ2-7 . TRBV20-1 TRBD1 TGCAGGGGAACCGGGACAGGGGGCCTACTCTACGAGCAGTACTTC CRGTGTGGLLYEQYF
TRBJ2-5 many TRBV6-1 TRBD1 TGTGCCAGCAGCATTGGGACAGGGGGCTCGGGGGAGACCCAGTACTTC CASSIGTGGSGETQYF
TRBJ2-3 . TRBV27 TRBD2 TGTGCCAGCAGTCCTCCCCGGGGGGGCCAAACAGATACGCAGTATTTT CASSPPRGGQTDTQYF
TRBJ1-2 . TRBV20-1 TRBD1 TGCAGTGCTTTAAAAAGGACAGGGGATGGCTACACCTTC CSALKRTGDGYTF
TRBJ2-7 many TRBV7-9 . TGTGCCAGCAGCTGGGAGACTTATCGGCACGAGCAGTACTTC CASSWETYRHEQYF
TRBJ1-2 many TRBV7-2 . TGTGCCAGCAGCTTACTGGGACTGGGAGCAGTTTATGGCTACACCTTC CASSLLGLGAVYGYTF
TRBJ2-7 many TRBV2 . TGTGCCAGCAGTGGTACAGTCCGGTCCTACGAGCAGTACTTC CASSGTVRSYEQYF
TRBJ2-1 many TRBV30 TRBD2 TGTGCCTGGAGGATCCTCGGGACTACCAATGAGCAGTTCTTC CAWRILGTTNEQFF
TRBJ2-1 many TRBV5-6 . TGTGCCAGCAGTCGGGGCTACAATGAGCAGTTCTTC CASSRGYNEQFF
TRBJ1-2 many TRBV3-1 . TGTGCCAGCAGCCATCGGGGGCTAGCCTATGGCTACACCTTC CASSHRGLAYGYTF
TRBJ2-3 many TRBV27 TRBD2 TGTGCCAGCGGGCTAGCGGGGGGGCCAATGACAGATACGCAGTATTTT CASGLAGGPMTDTQYF
TRBJ1-1 . TRBV5-1 TRBD1 TGCGCCAGCAGCTCCCAGGGGGCAGCTACCACGGGAACTGAAGCTTTCTTT CASSSQGAATTGTEAFF
TRBJ2-3 many TRBV27 . TGTGCCAGCAGTCTCCGAAGGAGCGCCACAGATACGCAGTATTTT CASSLRRSATDTQYF
TRBJ2-7 many TRBV20-1 . TGCAGTGCTAACACAGGGATCTCCTACGAGCAGTACTTC CSANTGISYEQYF
TRBJ2-3 . TRBV28 TRBD1 TGTGCCGCTACCCCGGGACAGAGCAGCACAGATACGCAGTATTTT CAATPGQSSTDTQYF
TRBJ1-3 . TRBV15 . TGTGCCACCAGCAGAGAGGGGGTTTCTGGAAACACCATATATTTT CATSREGVSGNTIYF
TRBJ2-7 many TRBV10-3 . TGTGCCATCAGCCAGGATACCTTCTCCTACGAGCAGTACTTC CAISQDTFSYEQYF
TRBJ2-1 many TRBV14 . TGTGCCAGCAGCCAAGTGCCCCCGAATGAGCAGTTCTTC CASSQVPPNEQFF
TRBJ2-7 . TRBV27 . TGTGCCAGCAGGAACGGGGGATCCTACGGGCAGTACTTC CASRNGGSYGQYF
TRBJ2-1 . TRBV5-4 TRBD2 TGTGCCAGCAGCTTGGTGAGCGGGGGTTACAATGAGCAGTTCTTC CASSLVSGGYNEQFF
TRBJ2-7 many TRBV6-1 TRBD1 TGTGCCACCCAAAGGACAGGATCAGCCGAGCAGTACTTC CATQRTGSAEQYF
TRBJ1-2 . TRBV4-1 . TGCGCCAGCATCGGGAAGGGGGACTATGGCTACACCTTC CASIGKGDYGYTF
TRBJ2-1 many TRBV29-1 . TGCAGCGTTGAGGGACACCGGGAGCACAATGAGCAGTTCTTC CSVEGHREHNEQFF
TRBJ2-3 many TRBV5-1 TRBD2 TGCGCCAGCAGCTTGGCCTTCCGGGGGGGTAGCACAGATACGCAGTATTTT CASSLAFRGGSTDTQYF
TRBJ2-2 many TRBV20-1 . TGCAGTGCTACGATGGCCTTGAACACCGGGGAGCTGTTTTTT CSATMALNTGELFF
TRBJ1-2 many TRBV5-1 . TGTGCCAGCAGCCTTGACAGAAACTATGGCTACACCTTC CASSLDRNYGYTF
TRBJ1-6 many TRBV20-1 . TGCAGTGCTAGGGAGGGGCGCGGCTCACCCCTCCACTTT CSAREGRGSPLHF
TRBJ2-5 . TRBV19 TRBD2 TGTGCGACTACGAGACTAGCGGGGGGTGTTGAGACCCAGTACTTC CATTRLAGGVETQYF
TRBJ1-4 . TRBV29-1 . TGCAGCGTTGGCCACGAAAGTCTTAATGAAAAACTGTTTTTT CSVGHESLNEKLFF
TRBJ2-3 few TRBV10-2 TRBD2 TGCGCCAGCAGTGAGCGAGGTAGCGGGGGGGCCAATATAGATACGCAGTATTTT CASSERGSGGANIDTQYF
TRBJ1-5 many TRBV30 . TGTGCCTGGAACCACAGGGTAAATCAGCCCCAGCATTTT CAWNHRVNQPQHF
TRBJ1-1 few TRBV19 . TGTGCCAGTAGTATATTTCGAGGGCGCGGGGATCCGAGTACTGAAGCTTTCTTT CASSIFRGRGDPSTEAFF
TRBJ1-2 . TRBV28 TRBD1 TGTGCCAGCAGCCCGACGGGGGGACAGGGTGAAGGCTACACCTTC CASSPTGGQGEGYTF
TRBJ2-7 many TRBV7-8 . TGTGCCAGCAGCTACGGGCAATCCTACGAGCAGTACTTC CASSYGQSYEQYF
TRBJ2-7 . TRBV7-2 TRBD2 TGTGCCAGCAGTACTAGCGGGAGATCCTACGAGCAGTACTTC CASSTSGRSYEQYF
TRBJ1-2 many TRBV9 TRBD1 TGTGCCAGCAGCGTAGATCAGGGGGGGCACTATGGCTACACCTTC CASSVDQGGHYGYTF
TRBJ2-5 many TRBV7-9 TRBD1 TGTGCCAGCAGCTTAACCCTGACAGGGATGCAAGAGACCCAGTACTTC CASSLTLTGMQETQYF
TRBJ2-3 few TRBV5-1 . TGCGCCAGCAGCTTATGGAGAGTCTCTGGCACAGATACGCAGTATTTT CASSLWRVSGTDTQYF
TRBJ1-1 many TRBV7-2 . TGTGCCAGCAGCTATCTCAGGGTAGGGAACACTGAAGCTTTCTTT CASSYLRVGNTEAFF
TRBJ1-2 few TRBV6-1 . TGTGCCAGCAGGACCGACAGTGCGGGAAATGGCTACACCTTC CASRTDSAGNGYTF